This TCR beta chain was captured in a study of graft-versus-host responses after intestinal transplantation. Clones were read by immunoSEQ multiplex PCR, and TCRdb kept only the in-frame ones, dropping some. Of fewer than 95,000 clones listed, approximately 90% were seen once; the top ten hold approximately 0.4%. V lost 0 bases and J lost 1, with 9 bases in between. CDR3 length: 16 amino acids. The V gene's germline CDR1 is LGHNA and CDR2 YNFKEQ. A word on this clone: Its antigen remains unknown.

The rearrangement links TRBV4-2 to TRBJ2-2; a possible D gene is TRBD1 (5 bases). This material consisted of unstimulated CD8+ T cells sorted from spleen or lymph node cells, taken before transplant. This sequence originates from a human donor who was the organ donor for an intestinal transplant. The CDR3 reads CASSQDPGQNTGELFF. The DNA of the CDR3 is TGTGCCAGCAGCCAAGACCCAGGGCAGAACACCGGGGAGCTGTTTTTT.